Below are 10 T cell receptor beta chains sequenced from a single sample in a study of T-cell reconstitution after alpha-beta-depleted transplantation in children. As it was prepared, the TCRbeta library received unique molecular identifiers. In TCRdb, the PCR reads were re-called with MiXCR into one record per CDR3 protein. The data show 100,000 or so distinct CDR3 sequences, over 9% seen once. The sequences come from PBMCs from the stem cell graft donor, collected from the stem cell graft. These receptors were obtained from a human donor who donated a stem cell graft to a child with inherited bone marrow failure.

This clonotype was detected only once. At one boundary the junction diverges from the germline segment, which might be a read error. The rearrangement links TRBV7-3 to TRBJ2-7; D gene unclear. CDR1 is SGHTA, CDR2 FQGTGA, per germline. The CDR3 is 12 residues long. The CDR3 DNA is TGTGCCAGCAGTTTAGACTCCAACGAGCAGTACTTC. Amino acids: CASSLDSNEQYF.

This clonotype has a count of ten or more. The CDR3 DNA is TGTGCCAGCACCCCGACAGGGGCCTACAGCAATGAGCAGTTCTTC. Encoded protein: CASTPTGAYSNEQFF. The chain uses TRBV27 and TRBJ2-1; TRBD1 matches 8 bases. CDR3 length: 15 amino acids. Germline-derived CDR1 and CDR2 are MNHEY and SMNVEV (reference sequence). Losses at the gene ends were 7 bases for V and 6 bases for J; bases not matched to a gene: 11.

The sample holds many counts of this clonotype. This chain joins TRBV7-8 and TRBJ2-7; D remains ambiguous. CDR3 size: 14 residues. Germline V gene sequence: CDR1 SGHVS, CDR2 FQNEAQ. Trimming cost V 4 bases and J 2 bases, with 12 bases left between them. The CDR3 protein is CASSSGPTPYEQYF. The CDR3 DNA is TGTGCCAGCAGCTCTGGACCTACTCCCTACGAGCAGTACTTC.

This clonotype has a count of ten or more. V and J are TRBV5-5 and TRBJ1-4; TRBD1 might be the D (6 bases). The CDR3 totals 14 residues. Per the germline V gene, CDR1 is SGHKS and CDR2 is YYEKEE (reference sequence). V was pared by 0 bases and J by 5 bases, with 8 bases between. In DNA form, the CDR3 reads TGTGCCAGCAGCTTGGGCAGGGGAAATGAAAAACTGTTTTTT. Translation: CASSLGRGNEKLFF.

This clonotype was detected many times. The chain links TRBV7-2 to TRBJ2-5; 7 bases fit TRBD2. Germline lookup yields CDR1 SGHTA and CDR2 FQGNSA. The V gene end was trimmed by 5 bases and the J gene end by 5 bases; junction bases not matched to a gene: 5. CDR3 length equals 13 residues. The CDR3 bases are TGTGCCAGCAGCGACCTCGGGGGGGAGACCCAGTACTTC. It codes for CASSDLGGETQYF. The full variable domain, its missing parts supplied by reference TRBV7-2 and TRBJ2-5, is GAGVSQSPSNKVTEKGKDVELRCDPISGHTALYWYRQSLGQGLEFLIYFQGNSAPDKSGLPSDRFSAERTGGSVSTLTIQRTQQEDSAVYLCASSDLGGETQYFGPGTRLLVL.

The sample holds many counts of this clonotype. This chain uses TRBV4-3 with TRBJ2-2, with D unclear. V was cut by 1 base and J by 1 base, with 7 bases left in between. This CDR3 comprises 15 residues. Looked up from germline, CDR1 is LGHNA and CDR2 is YSLEER. The CDR3 DNA reads as TGCGCCAGCAGCCAAGTCTTCGGGAACACCGGGGAGCTGTTTTTT. It encodes CASSQVFGNTGELFF.

This clonotype was picked up one time. The CDR3 spells CASSLNEHSYEQYF. In nucleotides, the CDR3 is TGTGCCAGCAGCTTAAACGAACATTCCTACGAGCAGTACTTC. This sequence joins TRBV7-9 and TRBJ2-7; no clear D gene. Germline V gene data show CDR1 as SEHNR and CDR2 as FQNEAQ (reference sequence). The CDR3 loop spans 14 amino acids. The ends were cut back, 2 bases at V and 1 base at J, with 9 bases in the middle.

The sample holds many counts of this clonotype. The chain is built from TRBV28 and TRBJ2-3, with a possible D match to TRBD1 (6 bases). The V gene's germline CDR1 is MDHEN and CDR2 SYDVKM. Trimming removed 2 bases at V and 11 bases at J, with 11 bases between. The CDR3 sequence is 12 residues long. CDR3 sequence reads: CASSLMDRLQYF. The CDR3, as DNA: TGTGCCAGCAGTTTAATGGACAGACTGCAGTATTTT.

This clonotype showed up just a few times. The chain joins TRBV11-1 to TRBJ2-7; 9 bases are shared with TRBD1. CDR3 length: 16 residues. In germline, CDR1 is SGHAT, CDR2 FQDESV (reference sequence). Trimming cost V 5 bases and J 2 bases; bases outside gene matches: 10. The DNA for the CDR3 is TGTGCCAGCAGCCATCAACCGGGACAGGGTACCTACGAGCAGTACTTC. Translated: CASSHQPGQGTYEQYF.

The V and J genes are TRBV24-1 and TRBJ2-3; TRBD2 aligns across 12 bases. Per the germline V gene, CDR1 is KGHDR and CDR2 is SFDVKD. CDR3 length: 21 amino acids. Losses at the gene ends were 4 bases for V and 2 bases for J; bases not matched to a gene: 18. This chain's CDR3 is CATSDPRSQVGLAGYTDTQYF. The DNA of the CDR3 is TGTGCCACCAGTGACCCTAGATCTCAAGTTGGACTAGCGGGGTACACAGATACGCAGTATTTT.